The entry below gives a single T cell receptor (beta chain) sequence along with its context. This sample also contains other DNA sequences that code for the same CDR3. This entry is derived from a study of shared clonotypes between healthy human individuals. This CDR3 comprises 12 residues. Germline V gene sequence: CDR1 SGHTA, CDR2 FQGNSA. Trimming stripped 1 base from V and 3 bases from J, with 4 bases between. The assay was immunoSEQ multiplex PCR, and TCRdb's table has in-frame clones only and misses some. The sample lists about 2.3 million clones, roughly 93% occurring once. The genes are TRBV7-2 and TRBJ2-7, with D uncertain. This sequence originates from a man aged 18 to 30 in good health. Some clones in this sample may be carry-over from other donors' samples. The source material was naive CD4+ T cells from PBMCs. Subset given: CD45RA+ positively selected. CDR3 bases: TGTGCCAGCAGCTTAGGACGCTACGAGCAGTACTTC. Translated, it gives CASSLGRYEQYF. Based on the CDR3 plus reference TRBV7-2 and TRBJ2-7, the full variable domain is GAGVSQSPSNKVTEKGKDVELRCDPISGHTALYWYRQSLGQGLEFLIYFQGNSAPDKSGLPSDRFSAERTGGSVSTLTIQRTQQEDSAVYLCASSLGRYEQYFGPGTRLTVT.